The entry that follows covers one T cell receptor (beta chain) sequence. The antigen is unknown. This record comes from a study of monozygotic twins with inflammatory bowel disease. Study outcomes and limitations: Similarity of repertoires did not differ between concordant and discordant twins, possibly from limited power. Versus healthy twins, IBD patients showed fewer clonotypes shared with others, especially with disease activity.

UMIs were attached via template switching, each with a 6-nucleotide sample barcode. TCRdb re-called the 5' RACE reads, yielding one record per CDR3 amino acid sequence without DNA. The sample spans around 450,000 distinct CDR3 sequences; the ten largest clones claim roughly 2.2%. This CDR3 is built from 15 residues. Per germline, CDR1 SGHTA and CDR2 FQGNSA. The V and J genes are TRBV7-2 and TRBJ1-2; without DNA, the TCRdb call of TRBD1 cannot be checked. Sequenced material: blood. This receptor was taken from a human donor with ulcerative colitis or Crohn's disease, or a healthy co-twin of an affected twin (not recorded which). Here the CDR3 reads CASSPGSPTHYGYTF. The full variable domain, completed using reference TRBV7-2 and TRBJ1-2, is GAGVSQSPSNKVTEKGKDVELRCDPISGHTALYWYRQSLGQGLEFLIYFQGNSAPDKSGLPSDRFSAERTGGSVSTLTIQRTQQEDSAVYLCASSPGSPTHYGYTFGSGTRLTVV.